One sample yielded the 8 T cell receptor beta chains listed below, sequenced in a study of immune heterogeneity within non-small cell lung tumors. Multiplex PCR was performed with 32 V and 13 J primers, and it amplified TCR beta CDR3. TCRdb passed the multiplex PCR reads through MiXCR, listing each CDR3 protein once. Here the sample spans 15,000 or so distinct CDR3 sequences, 28% being singletons. Template came from bulk tumor genomic DNA, at roughly 580 ng per sample. Several biopsies per primary tumor, spaced far apart, were taken during surgery. Patients with untreated, newly diagnosed non-small cell lung cancer underwent curative surgery. The source material was lung tumor tissue. The receptors derive from a man in his forties with non-small cell lung cancer.

This chain joins TRBV30 and TRBJ2-3, with D perhaps TRBD1 or TRBD2 (5 bases each). Trimming took 0 bases from V and 5 from J, leaving 12 bases between them. The CDR3 is 14 amino acids. Germline V gene sequence: CDR1 GTSNPN, CDR2 SVGIG (reference sequence). Written as DNA, the CDR3 is TGTGCCTGGAGTGTAAGGGGAGAGGGAGATACGCAGTATTTT. It encodes CAWSVRGEGDTQYF.

The V call is TRBV5-6, the J call TRBJ2-5; 8 positions agree with TRBD2. Germline-derived CDR1 and CDR2 are SGHDT and YYEEEE. This CDR3 is built from 14 residues. Unmatched junction bases numbered 4, after V lost 4 bases and J lost 2 bases. DNA for the CDR3: TGTGCCAGCAGCCCGGGGACTAGACAAGAGACCCAGTACTTC. Residues: CASSPGTRQETQYF.

DNA for the CDR3: TGTGCCAGCAGCTTGACAGGGAACACTGAAGCTTTCTTT. Translated: CASSLTGNTEAFF. This chain joins TRBV5-4 and TRBJ1-1, with D perhaps TRBD1 (5 bases). V lost 1 base and J lost 1, with 5 bases in between. The CDR3 is 13 amino acids. Germline V gene sequence: CDR1 SGHNT, CDR2 YYREEE (reference sequence).

The chain uses TRBV18 and TRBJ1-3; 9 positions agree with TRBD1. Germline values: CDR1 KGHSH, CDR2 LQKENI. The ends lost 6 bases at V and 6 bases at J; junction bases unmatched: 9. CDR3 length: 15 residues. Here the CDR3 reads CASSTGTGYPNTIYF. CDR3 bases: TGTGCCAGCTCTACCGGGACAGGGTACCCAAACACCATATATTTT. Full variable domain (remainder filled in from reference TRBV18 and TRBJ1-3): NAGVMQNPRHLVRRRGQEARLRCSPMKGHSHVYWYRQLPEEGLKFMVYLQKENIIDESGMPKERFSAEFPKEGPSILRIQQVVRGDSAAYFCASSTGTGYPNTIYFGEGSWLTVV.

This clonotype is medium-sized. The rearrangement uses TRBV6-2 or TRBV6-3 and TRBJ2-7; a possible D gene is TRBD1 (6 bases). The CDR3 extends over 14 amino acids. V was pared by 6 bases and J by 5 bases, with 17 bases between. In germline, CDR1 is MNHEY, CDR2 SVGEGT. CDR3 region: CASSPGHLLDEQYF. The CDR3 DNA sequence: TGTGCCAGCAGCCCGGGACACCTCTTGGACGAGCAGTACTTC.

This clonotype is judged medium-sized. The V gene is TRBV7-3, the J gene TRBJ2-7, with D possibly TRBD2 on 5 matching bases. Trimming shortened V by 5 bases and J by 4 bases, and 18 bases separated the two germline ends. Germline CDR1 is SGHTA and CDR2 is FQGTGA. The CDR3 runs 15 residues. DNA of the CDR3: TGTGCCAGCAGCCCAGACATCTCGGGAATGTACGAGCAGTACTTC. It codes for CASSPDISGMYEQYF.

Points on this clonotype: A much larger clone is a single base away; this may be a read error. The chain combines TRBV6-2 or TRBV6-3 with TRBJ2-1, with 8 positions matching TRBD2. Looked up from germline, CDR1 is MNHEY and CDR2 is SVGEGT. The CDR3 runs 15 residues. The trim removed 2 bases at V and 6 bases at J, leaving 6 bases unmatched. DNA for the CDR3: TGTGCCAGCAGTTACAATAGCGGGATAGTCAATGAGCAGTTCTTC. Translating gives CASSYNSGIVNEQFF.

This clonotype was seen only a few times. One junction end does not reproduce the germline sequence, and a read error may be involved. The chain carries TRBV19 and TRBJ2-1, with D maybe TRBD1 (6 bases). Germline V gene lookup returns CDR1 LNHDA and CDR2 SQIVND (reference sequence). This CDR3 spans 14 amino acids. DNA of the CDR3: TGTGCCAGTAGTATAGGAGGGGGACGCGATGAGCAGCTCTTC. It specifies CASSIGGGRDEQLF.